This T cell receptor beta chain was profiled in a study of blood T cell repertoires in COVID-19. The protocol was immunoSEQ multiplex PCR, while the TCRdb copy is restricted to in-frame clones and leaves out a portion. This sample yields about 76,000 clones, of which approximately 84% are seen a single time; approximately 9.9% belongs to the top ten. The germline V gene has CDR1 KGHDR and CDR2 SFDVKD. CDR3 length: 14 amino acids. V trimming: 4 bases; J trimming: 4 bases; junction bases outside the gene matches: 3. The Seattle patients, enrolled during active infection, were followed longitudinally. Sample: peripheral blood. The rearrangement uses TRBV24-1 and TRBJ2-3; 8 bases map to TRBD2. This TCR came from a man aged 55 to 70 with COVID-19, enrolled during active disease. The CDR3 nucleotides are TGTGCCACCAGTGACGCGGGAGGAGCAGATACGCAGTATTTT. The encoded protein is CATSDAGGADTQYF.